These T cell receptor beta chains were read from a single sample in a study of blood T cell repertoires in COVID-19. Method: immunoSEQ multiplex PCR; TCRdb's copy keeps in-frame clones and lacks some. The sample has some 150,000 clones; about 82% are singletons. The specimen sequenced was PBMCs or T cells enriched from blood (not recorded which). The receptors were sampled from a woman in her thirties or forties who had recovered from COVID-19. The CDR3 runs from the conserved cysteine through the conserved F or W. The D gene is left open where the match is weak. Clone size appears in some rows only: once, few, many, or a class for an expanded clone.

>TRBV30|NA|NA|TRBJ2-7
TGTGCCTGGAGTGTTAGGGGGTTCGAGCAGTACTTC
CAWSVRGFEQYF
>TRBV9|NA|NA|TRBJ1-1
TGTGCCAGCAGCCTGTCGACAGCGAACACTGAAGCTTTCTTT
CASSLSTANTEAFF
>TRBV3-1/TRBV3-2|NA|NA|TRBJ2-1
TGTGCCAGCAGCCAAGTATCCGTGCCTAGCTCGGTCCTGTTCTTC
CASSQVSVPSSVLFF
>TRBV5-1|NA|TRBD1|TRBJ1-3
TGCGCCAGCAGCGCTTATTCCAGGGGGCTGTCAGGAAACACCATATATTTT
CASSAYSRGLSGNTIYF
>TRBV15|NA|TRBD1|TRBJ1-5
TGTGCCACCACAAACGGCAGGGGGAATCAGCCCCAGCATTTT
CATTNGRGNQPQHF
>TRBV2|NA|NA|TRBJ1-1
TGTGCCAGCCGGCAGGGGTCGGATGAAGCTTTCTTT
CASRQGSDEAFF
>TRBV7-9|NA|TRBD2|TRBJ2-1
TGTGCCAGCAGCTTAAGACCGACTAGCGGGAGGGTCTACAATGAGCAGTTCTTC
CASSLRPTSGRVYNEQFF
>TRBV9|NA|NA|TRBJ1-2
TGTGCCAGCAGCGTAGAGGCAGGAACTAACTATGGCTACACCTTC
CASSVEAGTNYGYTF
>TRBV4-1|NA|TRBD1|TRBJ2-7
TGCGCCAGCAGCAACGACCCCCCGGACAGGGGGAGATCCGAGCAGTACTTC
CASSNDPPDRGRSEQYF
>TRBV11-2|NA|NA|TRBJ2-5
TGTGCCAGCAGCTTGCGACTAAACGGGGAGACCCAGTACTTC
CASSLRLNGETQYF
>TRBV15|once|TRBD1|TRBJ1-2
TGTGCCACCAGCGACCGGGACAGATGGACCTATGGCTACACCTTC
CATSDRDRWTYGYTF
>TRBV11-2|NA|NA|TRBJ2-7
TGTGCCAGCAGAACGATTAGGGGGGGCCAAGACGAGCAGTACTTC
CASRTIRGGQDEQYF
>TRBV27|NA|TRBD1|TRBJ1-5
TGTGCCAGCCGCCAGGGGGCCATTCAGCCCCAGCATTTT
CASRQGAIQPQHF
>TRBV5-4|NA|NA|TRBJ2-1
TGTGCCAGCAGCGACGGAGGATCCGAGCAGTTCTTC
CASSDGGSEQFF
>TRBV5-1|once|NA|TRBJ2-3
TGCGCCAGCAGCCCGGACTCTAGCACAGATACGCAGTATTTT
CASSPDSSTDTQYF
>TRBV9|NA|TRBD2|TRBJ2-1
TGTGCCAGCAGCGCCACGGGGACTAGCGGAAACAATGAGCAGTTCTTC
CASSATGTSGNNEQFF
>TRBV6-1|once|NA|TRBJ2-4
TGTGCCAGCAGTGAAAGTTGGCAGGGGGGAATTCAGTACTTC
CASSESWQGGIQYF
>TRBV4-1|NA|TRBD2|TRBJ2-7
TGCGCCAGCAGCCAACTCACTAGCGGGAGCTCCTACGAGCAGTACTTC
CASSQLTSGSSYEQYF
>TRBV9|NA|NA|TRBJ2-5
TGTGCCAGCAGCGTAGGACCACAGGGAAAAGAGACCCAGTACTTC
CASSVGPQGKETQYF
>TRBV5-1|NA|TRBD2|TRBJ2-1
TGCGCCAGCAGCTTGTCGGACCCACCGGGACTAGTGCACAATGAGCAGTTCTTC
CASSLSDPPGLVHNEQFF
>TRBV27|NA|NA|TRBJ2-6
TGTGCCAGCAGTCTCTCCCCGGGGGGCGAGCGATCTGGGGCCAACGTCCTGACTTTC
CASSLSPGGERSGANVLTF
>TRBV7-9|once|TRBD2|TRBJ2-2
TGTGCCAGCAGCTCCCCTAGCGGGGGGGCCGTAGTGAACACCGGGGAGCTGTTTTTT
CASSSPSGGAVVNTGELFF
>TRBV27|once|TRBD1|TRBJ2-7
TGTGCCAGCAGTTCCGGGACAGGAGGGTACGAGCAGTACTTC
CASSSGTGGYEQYF
>TRBV5-4|NA|TRBD1|TRBJ1-3
TGTGCCAGCAGCTTACAGGGGGTCTCTGGAAACACCATATATTTT
CASSLQGVSGNTIYF
>TRBV5-8|NA|NA|TRBJ1-2
TGTGCCAGTACGTTGACAGGAGCTAACTATGGCTACACCTTC
CASTLTGANYGYTF
>TRBV3-1/TRBV3-2|few|NA|TRBJ1-3
TGTGCCAGCAGCAAAACAGGGCCGGGAAACACCATATATTTT
CASSKTGPGNTIYF
>TRBV6-5|NA|TRBD2|TRBJ2-7
TGTGCCAGCAGTTTGCTGACTAGCGGGCACTCCTACGAGCAGTACTTC
CASSLLTSGHSYEQYF
>TRBV10-2|once|NA|TRBJ2-7
TGCGCCAGCAGGGCATCGGGACTGAGTGGCTACGAGCAGTACTTC
CASRASGLSGYEQYF
>TRBV7-6|NA|NA|TRBJ2-3
TGTGCCAGCAGCTTAGTTCGAGAATTGGAGTATTTT
CASSLVRELEYF
>TRBV5-5|NA|NA|TRBJ2-3
TGTGCCAGCAGCTTGGTTTCCAGGGTTAGCACAGATACGCAGTATTTT
CASSLVSRVSTDTQYF
>TRBV5-1|once|TRBD1|TRBJ2-7
TGCGCCAGCAGCTCCGGGACAGGGTCCTACGAGCAGTACTTC
CASSSGTGSYEQYF
>TRBV2|once|TRBD1|TRBJ1-2
TGTGCCAGCAGTGACCGGGGACAGGGGAACTATGGCTACACCTTC
CASSDRGQGNYGYTF
>TRBV30|NA|NA|TRBJ2-5
TGTGCCTGGATCACACGGGCGGGTGGGGAGACCCAGTACTTC
CAWITRAGGETQYF
>TRBV6-4|NA|TRBD2|TRBJ2-1
TGTGCCAGCAGTGACTTAGCGGGGGGGCCTGATGAGCAGTTCTTC
CASSDLAGGPDEQFF